These 6 T cell receptor beta chains were sequenced from one sample in a study of blood T cell repertoires in COVID-19 (TCRdb year 2020). The library came from the immunoSEQ multiplex PCR assay. TCRdb took over this immuneACCESS table, retaining in-frame rearrangements with V and J assigned. Such tables are incomplete; in checked studies, under half of the missing clones stem from an unresolved V gene, and the remainder is unexplained. The sample table lists 200,000 to 250,000 clones, roughly four fifths of them with a count of one. 3% to 4% of the sample belongs to the ten largest clones. Sequenced: PBMCs or T cells enriched from blood (not recorded which). The receptors derive from a woman in her sixties who had recovered from COVID-19.

CDR3 protein: CASSLVAASSYNEQFF. CDR3 DNA: TGTGCCAGCAGCTTAGTTGCGGCTAGCTCCTACAATGAGCAGTTCTTC. The chain carries TRBV7-2 and TRBJ2-1; D gene unclear. V was shortened by 1 base and J by 0 bases, with 10 bases between the two germline ends. The V gene's germline CDR1 is SGHTA and CDR2 FQGNSA. The CDR3 is 16 residues long. Full variable domain (missing parts from reference TRBV7-2 and TRBJ2-1): GAGVSQSPSNKVTEKGKDVELRCDPISGHTALYWYRQSLGQGLEFLIYFQGNSAPDKSGLPSDRFSAERTGGSVSTLTIQRTQQEDSAVYLCASSLVAASSYNEQFFGPGTRLTVL.

The genes are TRBV1 and TRBJ2-1; the table's D call, TRBD2, has no DNA check behind it. TRBV1 is given as a pseudogene. CDR3 length equals 20 residues. The DNA for the CDR3 is TGCACCAGCAGCCAAGATCGAGGACTAGCGGGGGGTCGCTCCTACAATGAGCAGTTCTTC. Its translation is CTSSQDRGLAGGRSYNEQFF.

The rearrangement joins TRBV5-4 to TRBJ2-1; D remains unclear. The CDR3 totals 14 residues. Looked up from germline, CDR1 is SGHNT and CDR2 is YYREEE (reference sequence). Trimming stripped 0 bases from V and 7 bases from J, with 11 bases between. The CDR3 sequence: CASSLELAVNEQFF. The DNA for the CDR3 is TGTGCCAGCAGCTTGGAATTGGCGGTTAATGAGCAGTTCTTC.

The chain joins TRBV11-1 to TRBJ2-3; 8 bases align to TRBD1. V was pared by 2 bases and J by 1 base, with 2 bases of the junction left unmatched. The CDR3 has 15 residues. CDR1 and CDR2 from the germline V gene are SGHAT and FQDESV (reference sequence). The CDR3 DNA is TGTGCCAGCAGCTTAATGACAGGGGGCACAGATACGCAGTATTTT. Its translation: CASSLMTGGTDTQYF.

The CDR3 spells CASSPSRVGGPNEQYF. The CDR3 DNA is TGTGCCAGCAGCCCTTCCCGGGTCGGGGGGCCCAACGAGCAGTACTTC. This chain uses TRBV6-2 or TRBV6-3 with TRBJ2-7; possibly TRBD2 for D (7 bases). The CDR3 runs to 16 residues. Deletions cut 6 bases from V and 5 bases from J, with 23 bases between. The germline V gene encodes CDR1 MNHEY and CDR2 SVGEGT.

The chain links TRBV16 to TRBJ2-7; 8 bases match TRBD1. In germline, CDR1 is KGHSY, CDR2 FQNENV. V shed 3 bases and J 2 bases; nucleotides not matched to a gene: 6. The CDR3 contains 15 residues. CDR3 in DNA: TGTGCCAGCAGCCACCCACAGGGGGGACCCTACGAGCAGTACTTC. Translating it yields CASSHPQGGPYEQYF.